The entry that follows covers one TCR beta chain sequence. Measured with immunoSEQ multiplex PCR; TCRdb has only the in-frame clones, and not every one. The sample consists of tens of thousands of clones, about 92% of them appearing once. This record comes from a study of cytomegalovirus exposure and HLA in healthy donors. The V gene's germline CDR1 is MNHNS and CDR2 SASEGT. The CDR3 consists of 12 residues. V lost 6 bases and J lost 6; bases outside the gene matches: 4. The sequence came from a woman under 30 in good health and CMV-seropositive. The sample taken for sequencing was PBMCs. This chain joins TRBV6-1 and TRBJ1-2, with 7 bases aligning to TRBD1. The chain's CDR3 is CASRTQGNGYTF. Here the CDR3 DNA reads TGTGCCAGCAGAACACAGGGGAATGGCTACACCTTC.